This T cell receptor beta chain was recovered during a study of shared clonotypes between healthy human individuals (dated by TCRdb to between 2020 and 2021). Study-wide context: A few men and a couple of women, aged 18 to 49 years, made up the cohort. Per donor, three plates each were used for CD4 naive and CD4 memory, two for CD8 naive, and one for CD8 memory. To estimate repertoire size and how much clonotype sharing occurs between individuals, the study deeply sequenced the blood TCR repertoires of about 5 healthy adults. To increase sequencing depth and limit assay-specific biases, TCR repertoire library preparation and sequencing were carried out by different laboratories using diverse techniques. Each donor's leukapheresis produced roughly between roughly 0.94 and 9.5 billion PBMCs.

CDR1 and CDR2 are drawn from the germline V gene (reference sequence): GTSNPN, SVGIG. From V the trimming removes 8 bases and from J it removes 4 bases, while the gene matches leave 6 bases of the junction unaccounted for. The CDR3 has 15 amino acids, counting the end cysteine and phenylalanine. CDR3 DNA is the only sequence kept; it has 45 bases, read in frame from the first base. General study outcomes and caveats: Because the study included a small number of donors, the genetic and exposure-history diversity represented was limited. Pairwise subsampling indicated that sequencing depth was expected to affect the degree of clonotype sharing among donors. Sharing across several donors was observed for around 5% of naive CD4, about 4% of naive CD8, 2% to 2.5% of memory CD4, and about 0.39% of memory CD8 clonotypes. Compared with non-shared clonotypes, clonotypes shared by all four sorted-subset donors had higher generation probabilities. Sampling was restricted to blood, and TCR repertoires in tissue are likely to differ from TCR repertoires in blood. Incomplete sequencing was indicated by rarefaction of sorted-subset datasets, despite the large sequencing depth. Naive subsets generally had larger estimated clonotype richness than memory subsets did.

The donors were healthy, HIV-negative adults with no recently reported acute infections or vaccinations. Every donor was a Caucasian adult residing in Nashville, Tennessee, USA. CD4+ T cells were enriched by magnetic negative selection; naive cells were then positively selected on CD45RA, and the negative fraction formed the memory subset. After blood collection by leukapheresis, PBMCs were isolated using Ficoll-Histopaque density gradient centrifugation and then cryopreserved in the vapor phase of liquid nitrogen. Analytical flow cytometry was used to check the purity and quantity of every magnetically sorted T cell population. Each sorted fraction had its genomic DNA isolated and then quantified by UV absorbance on a Nanodrop 2000c. The sample holds one count of this clone. Its antigen remains unidentified. No base quality information exists; no much larger clone differs at one position. TCR CDR3 regions were amplified from genomic DNA by multiplex PCR using the deep immunoSEQ assay. Extracted genomic DNA from each cell subset was distributed evenly across all wells of several immunoSEQ 96-well plates, and each plate was treated as a replicate. For sorted subsets, each replicate PCR was loaded with about 0.2 ug genomic DNA, equivalent to 30,000 or so T cell genomes. Purified libraries were measured with a Qubit 3.0 fluorometer, size-checked on a Bioanalyzer 2100, and measured again with the KAPA Library Quantification kit. A separate single-read 150-cycle Illumina NextSeq 550 flow cell was used to sequence each immunoSEQ 96-well plate. Turning to the authors' computational methods: Because the immunoSEQ output held only junctional sequences and lacked quality scores, the filtering could not match the filtering applied to full-length reads. To assign V/J genes and CDR3, sequences were annotated using PyIR, a Python wrapper for IgBLAST v1.9, with IMGT germline references. Reads were filtered out if the reads had weak V/J assignments (E-value above 1e-6), no CDR3, stop codons, out-of-frame junctions, or ambiguous translated residues. V3J clonotypes were defined as sequences sharing the same inferred V gene, J gene, and CDR3 amino acid sequence. The percentage overlap between two repertoires was calculated by dividing the number of shared unique clonotypes by the size of the smaller repertoire. Three approaches were used to assess repertoire richness: RTK rarefaction, the Chao1 estimator, and Recon v2.1 estimates of unobserved clonotypes. For all TCRbeta clonotypes obtained by the gDNA method from four donors, generation probabilities were computed with OLGA. Not all clones reach the TCRdb copy of this immuneACCESS table, which keeps in-frame sequences only. Checked studies attribute under half of the gap to unresolved V genes and leave the rest unexplained. V and J calls and clone size are as listed in that table; D and trimming were resolved from the DNA. The sample table lists millions of clones, around 90% of them with a count of one. Over 0.12% of the sample goes to the ten largest clones.

This receptor chain uses TRBV30 and TRBJ2-6, with TRBD1 identical over 12 junction bases. This clonotype was obtained from a man aged 18 to 30 in good health. The sequenced sample was naive CD4+ T cells sorted from blood. What the cell subset or site label conveys for this sample: CD45RA+ positively selected. The CDR3 here reads CARDRGLSGANVLTF. The DNA sequence is as follows: TGTGCCAGGGACAGGGGGCTCTCCGGGGCCAACGTCCTGACTTTC. Joined to the reference TRBV30 and TRBJ2-6 proteins, this CDR3 gives the full variable domain: SQTIHQWPATLVQPVGSPLSLECTVEGTSNPNLYWYRQAAGRGLQLLFYSVGIGQISSEVPQNLSASRPQDRQFILSSKKLLLSDSGFYLCARDRGLSGANVLTFGAGSRLTVL.